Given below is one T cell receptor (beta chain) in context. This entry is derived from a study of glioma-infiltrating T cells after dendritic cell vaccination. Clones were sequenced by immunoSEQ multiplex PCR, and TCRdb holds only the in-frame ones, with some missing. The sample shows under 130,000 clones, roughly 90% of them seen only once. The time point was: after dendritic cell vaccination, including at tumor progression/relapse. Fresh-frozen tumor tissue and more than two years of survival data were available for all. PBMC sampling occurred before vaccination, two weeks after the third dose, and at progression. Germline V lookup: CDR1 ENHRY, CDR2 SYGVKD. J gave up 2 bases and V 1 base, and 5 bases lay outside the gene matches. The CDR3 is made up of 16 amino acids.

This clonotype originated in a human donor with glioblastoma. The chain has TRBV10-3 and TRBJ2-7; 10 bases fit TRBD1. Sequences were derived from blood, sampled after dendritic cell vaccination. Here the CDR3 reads CAISEFGGTGAYEQYF. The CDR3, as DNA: TGTGCCATCAGTGAGTTCGGGGGGACAGGGGCCTACGAGCAGTACTTC.